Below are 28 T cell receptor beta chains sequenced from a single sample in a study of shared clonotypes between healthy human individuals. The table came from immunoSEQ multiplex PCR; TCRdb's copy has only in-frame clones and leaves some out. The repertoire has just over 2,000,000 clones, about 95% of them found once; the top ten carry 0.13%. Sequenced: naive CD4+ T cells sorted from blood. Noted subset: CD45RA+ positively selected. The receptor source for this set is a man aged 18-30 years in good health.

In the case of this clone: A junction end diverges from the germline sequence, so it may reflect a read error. The CDR3 DNA sequence: TGTGCCAGCAGTGTATCCGGGGTCAACGTCCTGACTTTC. Amino acids: CASSVSGVNVLTF. The chain carries TRBV2 and TRBJ2-6; TRBD2 might be the D (5 bases). CDR1 is SNHLY, CDR2 FYNNEI, per germline. CDR3 length: 13 amino acids.

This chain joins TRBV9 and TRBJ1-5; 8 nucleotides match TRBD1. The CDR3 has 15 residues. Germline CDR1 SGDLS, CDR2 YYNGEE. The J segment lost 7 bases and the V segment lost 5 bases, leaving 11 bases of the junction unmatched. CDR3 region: CASSFAQGAGQPQHF. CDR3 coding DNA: TGTGCCAGCAGTTTTGCCCAGGGGGCAGGACAGCCCCAGCATTTT.

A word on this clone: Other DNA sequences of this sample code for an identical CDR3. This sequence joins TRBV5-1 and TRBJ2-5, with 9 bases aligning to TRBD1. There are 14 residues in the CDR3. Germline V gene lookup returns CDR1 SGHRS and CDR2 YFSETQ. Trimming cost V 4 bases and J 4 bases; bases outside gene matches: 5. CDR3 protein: CASSPGTGRETQYF. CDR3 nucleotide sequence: TGCGCCAGCAGCCCCGGGACAGGGAGAGAGACCCAGTACTTC.

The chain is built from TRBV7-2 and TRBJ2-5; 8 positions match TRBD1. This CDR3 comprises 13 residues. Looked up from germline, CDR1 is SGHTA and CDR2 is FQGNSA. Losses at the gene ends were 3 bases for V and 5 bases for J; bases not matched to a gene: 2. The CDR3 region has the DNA TGTGCCAGCAGCTTCAGGGGGCTGGAGACCCAGTACTTC. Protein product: CASSFRGLETQYF.

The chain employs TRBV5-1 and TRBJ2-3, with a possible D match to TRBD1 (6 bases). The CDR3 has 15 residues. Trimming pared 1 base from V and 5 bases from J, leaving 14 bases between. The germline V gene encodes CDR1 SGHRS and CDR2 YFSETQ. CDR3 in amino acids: CASSLTGNAGDTQYF. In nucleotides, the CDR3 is TGCGCCAGCAGCTTGACAGGGAATGCGGGAGATACGCAGTATTTT. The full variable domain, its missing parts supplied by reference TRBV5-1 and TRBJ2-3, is KAGVTQTPRYLIKTRGQQVTLSCSPISGHRSVSWYQQTPGQGLQFLFEYFSETQRNKGNFPGRFSGRQFSNSRSEMNVSTLELGDSALYLCASSLTGNAGDTQYFGPGTRLTVL.

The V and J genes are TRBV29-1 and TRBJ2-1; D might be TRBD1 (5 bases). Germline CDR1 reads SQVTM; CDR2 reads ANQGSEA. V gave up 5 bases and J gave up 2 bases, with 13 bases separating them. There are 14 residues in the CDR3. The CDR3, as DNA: TGCAGCGTTAAATCAAGGGGTCCCTACAATGAGCAGTTCTTC. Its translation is CSVKSRGPYNEQFF.

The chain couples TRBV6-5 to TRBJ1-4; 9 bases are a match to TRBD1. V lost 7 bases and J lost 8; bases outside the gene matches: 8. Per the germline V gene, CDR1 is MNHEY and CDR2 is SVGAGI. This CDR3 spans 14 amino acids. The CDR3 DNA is TGTGCCAGCAAAACCGGGACAGGGAAAGAAAAACTGTTTTTT. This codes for CASKTGTGKEKLFF.

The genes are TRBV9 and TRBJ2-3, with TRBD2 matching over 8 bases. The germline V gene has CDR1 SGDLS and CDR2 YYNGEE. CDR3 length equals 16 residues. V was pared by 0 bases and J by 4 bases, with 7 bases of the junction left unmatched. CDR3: CASSVVPGGPPDTQYF. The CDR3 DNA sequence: TGTGCCAGCAGCGTAGTACCGGGAGGGCCCCCAGATACGCAGTATTTT.

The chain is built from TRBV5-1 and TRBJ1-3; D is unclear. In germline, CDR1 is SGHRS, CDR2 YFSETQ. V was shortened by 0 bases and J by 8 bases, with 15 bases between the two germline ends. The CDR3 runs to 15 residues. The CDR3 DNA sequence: TGCGCCAGCAGCTTGGCCAGAGGAGGTATAGACACCATATATTTT. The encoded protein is CASSLARGGIDTIYF.

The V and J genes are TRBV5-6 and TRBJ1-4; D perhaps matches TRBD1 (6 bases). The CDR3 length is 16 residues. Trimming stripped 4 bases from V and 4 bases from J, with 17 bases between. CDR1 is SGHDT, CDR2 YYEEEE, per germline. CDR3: CASSPYRENFNEKLFF. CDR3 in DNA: TGTGCCAGCAGCCCCTACAGGGAAAATTTTAATGAAAAACTGTTTTTT.

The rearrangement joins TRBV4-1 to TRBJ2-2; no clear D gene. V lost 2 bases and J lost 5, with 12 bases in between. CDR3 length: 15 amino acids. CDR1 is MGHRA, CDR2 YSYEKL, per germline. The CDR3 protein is CASSQLIGPTGELFF. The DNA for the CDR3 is TGCGCCAGCAGCCAACTTATTGGGCCGACCGGGGAGCTGTTTTTT.

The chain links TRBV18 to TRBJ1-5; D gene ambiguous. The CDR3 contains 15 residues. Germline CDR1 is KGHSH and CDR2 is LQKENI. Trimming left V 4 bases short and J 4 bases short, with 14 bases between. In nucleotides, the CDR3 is TGTGCCAGCTCACAGAGCCCCGGCGGGAATCAGCCCCAGCATTTT. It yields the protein CASSQSPGGNQPQHF.

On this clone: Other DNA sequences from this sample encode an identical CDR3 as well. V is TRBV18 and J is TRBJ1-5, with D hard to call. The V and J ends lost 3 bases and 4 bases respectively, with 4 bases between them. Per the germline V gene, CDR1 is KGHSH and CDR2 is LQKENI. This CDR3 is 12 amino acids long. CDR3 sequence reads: CASSPENQPQHF. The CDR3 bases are TGTGCCAGCTCACCCGAGAATCAGCCCCAGCATTTT.

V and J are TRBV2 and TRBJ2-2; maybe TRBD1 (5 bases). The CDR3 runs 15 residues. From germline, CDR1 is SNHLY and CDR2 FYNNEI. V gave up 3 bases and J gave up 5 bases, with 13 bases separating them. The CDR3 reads CASSEIKKGTGELFF. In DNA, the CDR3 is TGTGCCAGCAGTGAGATTAAAAAGGGGACCGGGGAGCTGTTTTTT.

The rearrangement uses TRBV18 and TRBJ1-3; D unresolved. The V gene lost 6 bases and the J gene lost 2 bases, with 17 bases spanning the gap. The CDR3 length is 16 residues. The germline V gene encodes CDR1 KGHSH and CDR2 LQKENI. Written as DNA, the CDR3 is TGTGCCAGCTCCGAACACCCGCCCGGCACTGGAAACACCATATATTTT. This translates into CASSEHPPGTGNTIYF.

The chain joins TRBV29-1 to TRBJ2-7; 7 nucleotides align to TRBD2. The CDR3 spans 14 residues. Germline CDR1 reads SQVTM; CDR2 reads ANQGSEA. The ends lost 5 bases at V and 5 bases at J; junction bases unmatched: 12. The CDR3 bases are TGCAGCGTTCAGCGGGGAGTGGGCGGCGACGAGCAGTACTTC. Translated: CSVQRGVGGDEQYF.

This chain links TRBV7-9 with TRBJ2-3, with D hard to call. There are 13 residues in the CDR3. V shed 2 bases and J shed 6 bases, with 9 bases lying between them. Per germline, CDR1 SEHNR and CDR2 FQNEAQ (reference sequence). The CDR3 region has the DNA TGTGCCAGCAGCTTAAACGAGTTGGATACGCAGTATTTT. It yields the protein CASSLNELDTQYF.

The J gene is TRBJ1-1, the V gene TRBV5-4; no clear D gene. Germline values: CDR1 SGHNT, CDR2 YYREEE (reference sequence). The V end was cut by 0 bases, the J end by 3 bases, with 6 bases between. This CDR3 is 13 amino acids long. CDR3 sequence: CASSLARDTEAFF. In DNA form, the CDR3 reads TGTGCCAGCAGCTTGGCGAGGGACACTGAAGCTTTCTTT.

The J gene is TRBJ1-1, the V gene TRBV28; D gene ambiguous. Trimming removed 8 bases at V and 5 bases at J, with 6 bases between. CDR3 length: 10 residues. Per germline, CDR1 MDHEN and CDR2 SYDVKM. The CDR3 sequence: CASSHTEAFF. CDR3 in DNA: TGTGCCAGCTCACATACTGAAGCTTTCTTT.

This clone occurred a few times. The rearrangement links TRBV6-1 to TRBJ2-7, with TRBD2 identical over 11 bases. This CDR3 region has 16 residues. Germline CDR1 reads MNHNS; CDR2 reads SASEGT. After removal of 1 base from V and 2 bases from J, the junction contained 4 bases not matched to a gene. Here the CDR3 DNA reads TGTGCCAGCAGTGAAGGAATAGCGGGAGGGCCCTACGAGCAGTACTTC. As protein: CASSEGIAGGPYEQYF.

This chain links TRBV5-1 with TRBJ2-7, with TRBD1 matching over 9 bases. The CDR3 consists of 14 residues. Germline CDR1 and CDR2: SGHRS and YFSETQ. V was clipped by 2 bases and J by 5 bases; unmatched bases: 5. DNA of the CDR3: TGCGCCAGCAGCTTACTGGGACAGGGCCACGAGCAGTACTTC. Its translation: CASSLLGQGHEQYF.

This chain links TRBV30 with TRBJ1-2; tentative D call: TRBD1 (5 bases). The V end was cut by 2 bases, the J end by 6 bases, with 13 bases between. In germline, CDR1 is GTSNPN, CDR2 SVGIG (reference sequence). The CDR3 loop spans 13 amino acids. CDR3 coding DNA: TGTGCCTGGAGTTACGGGGGAGGCGATGGCTACACCTTC. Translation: CAWSYGGGDGYTF.

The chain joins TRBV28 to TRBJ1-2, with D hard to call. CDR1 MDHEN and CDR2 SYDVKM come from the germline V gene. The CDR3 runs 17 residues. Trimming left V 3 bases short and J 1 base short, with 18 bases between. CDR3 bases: TGTGCCAGCAGTTTTATAGGAGGGTTTGAAGTTAACTATGGCTACACCTTC. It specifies CASSFIGGFEVNYGYTF.

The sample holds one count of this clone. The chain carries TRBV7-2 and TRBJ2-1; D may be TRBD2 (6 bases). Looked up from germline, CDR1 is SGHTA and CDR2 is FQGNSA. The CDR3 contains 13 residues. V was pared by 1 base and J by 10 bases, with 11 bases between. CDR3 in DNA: TGTGCCAGCAGCTTAGGGCTAGGAGGGGAGCAGTTCTTC. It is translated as CASSLGLGGEQFF.

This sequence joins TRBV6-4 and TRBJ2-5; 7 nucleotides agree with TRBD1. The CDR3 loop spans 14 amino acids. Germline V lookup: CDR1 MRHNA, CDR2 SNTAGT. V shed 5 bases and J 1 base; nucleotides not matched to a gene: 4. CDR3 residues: CASSYWTGQETQYF. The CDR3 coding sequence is TGTGCCAGCAGTTACTGGACAGGCCAAGAGACCCAGTACTTC.

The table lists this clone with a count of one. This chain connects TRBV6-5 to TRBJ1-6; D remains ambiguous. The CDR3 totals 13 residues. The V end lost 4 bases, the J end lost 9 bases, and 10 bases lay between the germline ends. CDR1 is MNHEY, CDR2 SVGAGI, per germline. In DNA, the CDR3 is TGTGCCAGCAGTTCTTTAGGGTCTTCACCCCTCCACTTT. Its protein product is CASSSLGSSPLHF.

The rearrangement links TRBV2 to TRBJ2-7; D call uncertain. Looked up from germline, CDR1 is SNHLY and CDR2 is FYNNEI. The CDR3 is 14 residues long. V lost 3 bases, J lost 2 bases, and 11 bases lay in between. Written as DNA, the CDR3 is TGTGCCAGCAGTGACGACACGAGAACCTACGAGCAGTACTTC. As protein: CASSDDTRTYEQYF.

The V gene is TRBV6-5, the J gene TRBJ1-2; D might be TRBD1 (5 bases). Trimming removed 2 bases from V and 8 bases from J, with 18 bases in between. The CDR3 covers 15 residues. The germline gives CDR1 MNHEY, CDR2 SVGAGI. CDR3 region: CASSYGGRDVGGYTF. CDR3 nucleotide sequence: TGTGCCAGCAGTTACGGAGGCAGGGACGTAGGGGGCTACACCTTC.